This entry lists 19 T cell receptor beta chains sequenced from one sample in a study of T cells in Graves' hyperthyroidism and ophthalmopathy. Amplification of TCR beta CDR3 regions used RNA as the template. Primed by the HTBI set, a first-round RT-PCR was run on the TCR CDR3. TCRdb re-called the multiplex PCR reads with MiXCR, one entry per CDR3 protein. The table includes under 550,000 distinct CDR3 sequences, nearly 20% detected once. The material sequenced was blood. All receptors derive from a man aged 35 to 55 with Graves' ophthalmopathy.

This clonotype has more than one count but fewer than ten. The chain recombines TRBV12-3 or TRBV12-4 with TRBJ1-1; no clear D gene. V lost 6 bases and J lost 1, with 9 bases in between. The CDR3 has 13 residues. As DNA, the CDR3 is TGTGCCAGCAGACCGGACGGGAACACTGAAGCTTTCTTT. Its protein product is CASRPDGNTEAFF.

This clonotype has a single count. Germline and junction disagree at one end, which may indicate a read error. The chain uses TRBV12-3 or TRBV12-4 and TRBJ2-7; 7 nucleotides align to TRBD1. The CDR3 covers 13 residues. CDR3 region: CAGSIRDSGEQYF. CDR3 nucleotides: TGTGCCGGCAGCATCCGGGACAGCGGCGAGCAGTACTTC.

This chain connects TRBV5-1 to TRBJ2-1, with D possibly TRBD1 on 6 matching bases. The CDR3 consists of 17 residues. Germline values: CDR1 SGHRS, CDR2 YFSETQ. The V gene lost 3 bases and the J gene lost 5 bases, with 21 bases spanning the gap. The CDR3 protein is CASSSSQDSQFNNEQFF. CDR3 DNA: TGCGCCAGCAGCTCTTCCCAGGACAGCCAATTCAACAATGAGCAGTTCTTC.

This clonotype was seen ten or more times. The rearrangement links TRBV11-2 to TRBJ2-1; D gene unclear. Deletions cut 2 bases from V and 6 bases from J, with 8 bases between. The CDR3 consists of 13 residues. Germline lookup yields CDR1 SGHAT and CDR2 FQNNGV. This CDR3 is CASSLYSPNEQFF. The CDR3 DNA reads TGTGCCAGCAGCTTATACAGTCCCAATGAGCAGTTCTTC.

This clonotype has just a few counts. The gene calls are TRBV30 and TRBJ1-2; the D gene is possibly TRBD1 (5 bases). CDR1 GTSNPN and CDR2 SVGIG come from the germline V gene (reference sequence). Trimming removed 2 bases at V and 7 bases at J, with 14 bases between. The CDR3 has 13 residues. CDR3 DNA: TGTGCCTGGAGTCTCCCTGCCGGGGCTGGCTACACCTTC. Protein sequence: CAWSLPAGAGYTF.

CDR3 sequence reads: CATSRDPTGELFF. The CDR3 DNA follows: TGTGCCACCAGCAGAGATCCCACCGGGGAGCTGTTTTTT. This chain uses TRBV15 with TRBJ2-2; D is ambiguous. This CDR3 comprises 13 residues. Per the germline V gene, CDR1 is LNHNV and CDR2 is YYDKDF (reference sequence). Trimming took off 0 bases at V and 4 bases at J, with 3 bases between the two ends. Full variable domain (missing parts from reference TRBV15 and TRBJ2-2): DAMVIQNPRYQVTQFGKPVTLSCSQTLNHNVMYWYQQKSSQAPKLLFHYYDKDFNNEADTPDNFQSRRPNTSFCFLDIRSPGLGDTAMYLCATSRDPTGELFFGEGSRLTVL.

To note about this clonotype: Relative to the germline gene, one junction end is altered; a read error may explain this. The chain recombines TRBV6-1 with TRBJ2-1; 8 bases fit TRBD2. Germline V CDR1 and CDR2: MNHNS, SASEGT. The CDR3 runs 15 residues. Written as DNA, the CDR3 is TGTGCCAGCAGGACTAGCGCGAGCTCCTACAGTGAGCAGTTCTTC. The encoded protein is CASRTSASSYSEQFF.

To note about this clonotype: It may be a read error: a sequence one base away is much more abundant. The DNA of the CDR3 is TGTGCCAGCAGCACCCAGGGGGCTGTAGGCGGCTACACCTTC. Residues: CASSTQGAVGGYTF. The chain couples TRBV2 to TRBJ1-2, with 8 bases identical to TRBD1. This CDR3 comprises 14 residues. Germline assignment: CDR1 SNHLY and CDR2 FYNNEI. Unmatched junction bases numbered 11, after V lost 6 bases and J lost 8 bases.

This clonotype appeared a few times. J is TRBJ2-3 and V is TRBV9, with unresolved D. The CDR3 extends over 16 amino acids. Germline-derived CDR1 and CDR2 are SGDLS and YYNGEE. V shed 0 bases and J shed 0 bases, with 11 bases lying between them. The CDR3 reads CASSVGQDISTDTQYF. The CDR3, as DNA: TGTGCCAGCAGCGTAGGGCAGGATATTAGCACAGATACGCAGTATTTT.

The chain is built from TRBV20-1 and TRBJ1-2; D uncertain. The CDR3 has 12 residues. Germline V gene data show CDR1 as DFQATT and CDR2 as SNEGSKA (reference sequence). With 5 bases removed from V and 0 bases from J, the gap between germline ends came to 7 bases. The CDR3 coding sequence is TGCAGTGCTCCAACTGCTAACTATGGCTACACCTTC. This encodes CSAPTANYGYTF.

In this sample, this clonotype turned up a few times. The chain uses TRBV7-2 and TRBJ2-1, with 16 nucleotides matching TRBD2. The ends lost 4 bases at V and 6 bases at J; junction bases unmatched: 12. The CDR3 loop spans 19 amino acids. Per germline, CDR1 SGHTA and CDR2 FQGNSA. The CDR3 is CASSSRGLAGGPLFNEQFF. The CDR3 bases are TGTGCCAGCAGCTCTCGGGGACTAGCGGGGGGGCCTTTGTTCAATGAGCAGTTCTTC.

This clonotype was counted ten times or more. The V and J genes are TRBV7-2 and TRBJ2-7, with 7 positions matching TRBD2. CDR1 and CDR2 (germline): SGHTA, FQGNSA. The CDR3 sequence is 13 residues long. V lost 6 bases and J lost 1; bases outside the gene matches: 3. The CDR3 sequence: CASSRDYSYEQYF. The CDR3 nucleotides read TGTGCCAGCAGTCGGGACTATTCCTACGAGCAGTACTTC.

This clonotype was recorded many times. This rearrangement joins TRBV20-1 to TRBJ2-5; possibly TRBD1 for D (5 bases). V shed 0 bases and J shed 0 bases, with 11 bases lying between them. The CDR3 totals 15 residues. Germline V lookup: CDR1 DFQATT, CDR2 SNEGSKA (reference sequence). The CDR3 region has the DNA TGCAGTGCTAGAGAACTCGGACACAACCAAGAGACCCAGTACTTC. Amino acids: CSARELGHNQETQYF.

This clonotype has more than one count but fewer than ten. The CDR3 region is CSAPRQGTFNEQFF. For the CDR3, the DNA is TGCAGTGCTCCCCGACAGGGTACATTCAATGAGCAGTTCTTC. This chain links TRBV20-1 with TRBJ2-1, with TRBD1 identical over 7 bases. CDR1 is DFQATT and CDR2 is SNEGSKA in the germline V gene (reference sequence). J lost 6 bases, V lost 5 bases, and 10 bases had no gene match. The CDR3 has 14 amino acids.

CDR3 DNA: TGTGCCAGCCTCCGGGAGGGAGGTTTGGCCTTTGACACTGAAGCTTTCTTT. As protein: CASLREGGLAFDTEAFF. The chain is built from TRBV5-4 and TRBJ1-1, with D unclear. The germline V and J ends were trimmed by 7 bases and 3 bases, with 25 bases remaining between them. This CDR3 has 17 residues. Germline V gene sequence: CDR1 SGHNT, CDR2 YYREEE (reference sequence).

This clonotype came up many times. The CDR3 reads CASRPGGPGVQYF. For the CDR3, the DNA is TGTGCCAGCAGACCAGGGGGCCCTGGGGTCCAGTACTTC. This chain joins TRBV12-3 or TRBV12-4 and TRBJ2-5, with 8 positions matching TRBD1. Trimming took 6 bases from V and 10 from J; bases not matched to a gene: 10. This CDR3 region has 13 residues.

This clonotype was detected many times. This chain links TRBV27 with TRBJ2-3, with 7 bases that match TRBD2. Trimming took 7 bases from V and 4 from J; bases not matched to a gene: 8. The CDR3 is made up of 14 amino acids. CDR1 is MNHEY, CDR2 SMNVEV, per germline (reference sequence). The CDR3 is CASNRGGRPDTQYF. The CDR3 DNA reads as TGTGCCAGCAATCGGGGCGGGAGACCAGATACGCAGTATTTT.

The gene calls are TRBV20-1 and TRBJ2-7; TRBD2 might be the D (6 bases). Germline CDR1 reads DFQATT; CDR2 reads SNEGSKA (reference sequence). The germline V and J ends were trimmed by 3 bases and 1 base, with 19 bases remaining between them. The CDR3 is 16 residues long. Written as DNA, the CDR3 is TGCAGTGCTAGGGCATTTCGACTAGGACCGTCCTACGAGCAGTACTTC. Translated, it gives CSARAFRLGPSYEQYF.

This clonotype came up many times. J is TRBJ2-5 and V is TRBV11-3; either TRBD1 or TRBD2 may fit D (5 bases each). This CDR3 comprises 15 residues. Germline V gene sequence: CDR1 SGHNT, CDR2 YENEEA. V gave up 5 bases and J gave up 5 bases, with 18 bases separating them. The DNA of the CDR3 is TGTGCCAGCAGCCCCTTTGGGGGTGGCGTGGAGACCCAGTACTTC. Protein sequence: CASSPFGGGVETQYF.